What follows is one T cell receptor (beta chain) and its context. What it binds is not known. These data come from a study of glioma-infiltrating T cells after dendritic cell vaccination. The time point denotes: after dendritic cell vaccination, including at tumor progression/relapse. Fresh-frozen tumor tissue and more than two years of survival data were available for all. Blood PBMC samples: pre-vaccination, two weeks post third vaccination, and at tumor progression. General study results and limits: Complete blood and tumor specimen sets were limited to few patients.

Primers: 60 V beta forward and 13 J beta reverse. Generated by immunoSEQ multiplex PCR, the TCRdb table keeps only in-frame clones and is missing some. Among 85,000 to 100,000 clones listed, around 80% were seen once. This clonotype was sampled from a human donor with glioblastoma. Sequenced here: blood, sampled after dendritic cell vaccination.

In DNA form, the CDR3 reads TGTGCCAGCAGTCACCTCACAGCAACTAATGAAAAACTGTTTTTT. Translating it yields CASSHLTATNEKLFF. The rearrangement joins TRBV6-5 to TRBJ1-4; the D is unclear. CDR1 and CDR2 from the germline V gene are MNHEY and SVGAGI. The CDR3 loop spans 15 amino acids. V was trimmed by 5 bases and J by 0 bases, leaving 10 bases between them.